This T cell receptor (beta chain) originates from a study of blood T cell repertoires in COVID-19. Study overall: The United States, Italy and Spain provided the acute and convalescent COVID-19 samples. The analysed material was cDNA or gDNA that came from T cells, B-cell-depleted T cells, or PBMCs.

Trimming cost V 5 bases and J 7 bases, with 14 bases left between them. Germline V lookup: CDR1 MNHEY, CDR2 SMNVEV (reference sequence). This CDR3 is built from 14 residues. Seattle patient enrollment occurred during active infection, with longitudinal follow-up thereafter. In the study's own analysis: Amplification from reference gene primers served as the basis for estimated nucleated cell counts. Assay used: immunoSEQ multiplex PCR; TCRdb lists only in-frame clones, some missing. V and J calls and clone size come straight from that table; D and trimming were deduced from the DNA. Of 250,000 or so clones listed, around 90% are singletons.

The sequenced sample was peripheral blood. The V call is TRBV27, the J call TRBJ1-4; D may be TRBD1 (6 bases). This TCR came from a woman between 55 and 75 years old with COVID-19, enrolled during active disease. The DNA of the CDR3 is TGTGCCAGCAGTGCCCGGTTAGGGGGTGAAAAACTGTTTTTT. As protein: CASSARLGGEKLFF.